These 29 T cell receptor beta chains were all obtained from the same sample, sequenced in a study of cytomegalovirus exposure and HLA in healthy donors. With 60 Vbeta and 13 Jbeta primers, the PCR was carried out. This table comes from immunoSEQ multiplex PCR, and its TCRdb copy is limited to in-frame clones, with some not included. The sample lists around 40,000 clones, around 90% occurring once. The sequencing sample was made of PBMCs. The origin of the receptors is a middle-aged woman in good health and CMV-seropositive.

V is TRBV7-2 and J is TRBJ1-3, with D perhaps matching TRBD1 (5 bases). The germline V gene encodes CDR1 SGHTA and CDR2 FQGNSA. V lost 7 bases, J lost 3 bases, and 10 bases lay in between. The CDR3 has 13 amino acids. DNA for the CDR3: TGTGCCAGCATTCAGGGTATTGGAAACACCATATATTTT. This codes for CASIQGIGNTIYF. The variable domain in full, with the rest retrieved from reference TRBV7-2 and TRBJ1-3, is GAGVSQSPSNKVTEKGKDVELRCDPISGHTALYWYRQSLGQGLEFLIYFQGNSAPDKSGLPSDRFSAERTGGSVSTLTIQRTQQEDSAVYLCASIQGIGNTIYFGEGSWLTVV.

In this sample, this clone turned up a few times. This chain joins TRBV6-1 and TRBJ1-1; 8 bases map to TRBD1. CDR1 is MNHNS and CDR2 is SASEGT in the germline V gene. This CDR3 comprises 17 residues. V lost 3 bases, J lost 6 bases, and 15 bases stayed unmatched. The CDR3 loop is CASSDMAPQGARPEAFF. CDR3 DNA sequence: TGTGCCAGCAGTGACATGGCCCCTCAGGGGGCGCGTCCTGAAGCTTTCTTT.

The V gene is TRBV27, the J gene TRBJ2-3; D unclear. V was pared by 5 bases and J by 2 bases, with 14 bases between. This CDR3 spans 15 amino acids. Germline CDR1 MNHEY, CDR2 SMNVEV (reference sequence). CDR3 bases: TGTGCCAGCAGTACGGAGACCCGGCCCACAGATACGCAGTATTTT. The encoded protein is CASSTETRPTDTQYF.

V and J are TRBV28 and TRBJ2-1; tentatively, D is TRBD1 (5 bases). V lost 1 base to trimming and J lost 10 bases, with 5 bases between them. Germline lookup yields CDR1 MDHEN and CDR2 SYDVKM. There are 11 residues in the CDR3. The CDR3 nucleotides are TGTGCCAGCAGTTTATACAGGGAGCAGTTCTTC. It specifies CASSLYREQFF.

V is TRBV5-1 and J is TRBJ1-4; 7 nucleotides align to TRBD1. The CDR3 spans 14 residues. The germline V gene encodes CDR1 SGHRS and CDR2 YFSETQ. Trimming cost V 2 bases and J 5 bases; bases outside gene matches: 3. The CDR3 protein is CASSLQGQNEKLFF. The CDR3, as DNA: TGCGCCAGCAGCTTACAGGGGCAGAATGAAAAACTGTTTTTT.

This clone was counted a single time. CDR3 sequence reads: CASSYPRDRTGEQYF. DNA for the CDR3: TGTGCCAGCAGCTATCCCCGGGACAGGACGGGGGAGCAGTACTTC. The chain couples TRBV11-2 to TRBJ2-7; TRBD1 aligns across 8 bases. V lost 4 bases and J lost 7; bases outside the gene matches: 12. Germline V gene data show CDR1 as SGHAT and CDR2 as FQNNGV. The CDR3 extends over 15 amino acids.

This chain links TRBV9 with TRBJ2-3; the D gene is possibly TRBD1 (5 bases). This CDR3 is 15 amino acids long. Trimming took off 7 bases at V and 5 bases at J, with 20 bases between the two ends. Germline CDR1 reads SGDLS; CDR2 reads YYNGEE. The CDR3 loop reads CASVGLRDRGDTQYF. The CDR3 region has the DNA TGTGCCAGCGTGGGGCTCAGGGATCGCGGAGATACGCAGTATTTT. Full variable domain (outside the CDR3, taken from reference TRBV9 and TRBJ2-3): DSGVTQTPKHLITATGQRVTLRCSPRSGDLSVYWYQQSLDQGLQFLIQYYNGEERAKGNILERFSAQQFPDLHSELNLSSLELGDSALYFCASVGLRDRGDTQYFGPGTRLTVL.

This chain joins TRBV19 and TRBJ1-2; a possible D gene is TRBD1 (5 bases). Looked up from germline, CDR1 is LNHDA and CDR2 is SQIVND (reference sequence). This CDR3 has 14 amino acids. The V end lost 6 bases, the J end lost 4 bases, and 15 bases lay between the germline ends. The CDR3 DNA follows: TGTGCCAGTAGAGGACACGCAAACTTCTATGGCTACACCTTC. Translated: CASRGHANFYGYTF.

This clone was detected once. The CDR3: CASSPKAGPYYTGELFF. The CDR3 DNA follows: TGTGCCAGCAGCCCCAAAGCGGGACCATATTATACCGGGGAGCTGTTTTTT. V is TRBV7-2 and J is TRBJ2-2, with 7 bases matching TRBD2. V was clipped by 5 bases and J by 5 bases; unmatched bases: 14. Germline assignment: CDR1 SGHTA and CDR2 FQGNSA. This CDR3 region has 17 residues.

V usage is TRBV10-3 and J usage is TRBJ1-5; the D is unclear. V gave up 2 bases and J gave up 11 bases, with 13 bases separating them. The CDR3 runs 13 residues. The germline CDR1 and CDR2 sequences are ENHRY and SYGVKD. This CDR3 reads CAISETDITAQHF. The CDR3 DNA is TGTGCCATCAGTGAGACTGACATCACGGCCCAGCATTTT.

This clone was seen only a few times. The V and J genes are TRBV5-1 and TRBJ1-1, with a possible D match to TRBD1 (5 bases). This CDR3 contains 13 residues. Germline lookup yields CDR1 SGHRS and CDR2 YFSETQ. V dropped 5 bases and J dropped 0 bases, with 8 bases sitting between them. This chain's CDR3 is CASRLQVNTEAFF. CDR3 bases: TGCGCCAGCAGATTACAGGTGAACACTGAAGCTTTCTTT.

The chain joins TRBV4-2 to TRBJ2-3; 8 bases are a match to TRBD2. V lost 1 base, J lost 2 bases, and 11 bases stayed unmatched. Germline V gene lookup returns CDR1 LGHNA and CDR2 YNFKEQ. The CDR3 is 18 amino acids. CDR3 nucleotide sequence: TGTGCCAGCAGCCAAGTTAATTTCGGGGGGGCTTCCACAGATACGCAGTATTTT. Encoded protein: CASSQVNFGGASTDTQYF.

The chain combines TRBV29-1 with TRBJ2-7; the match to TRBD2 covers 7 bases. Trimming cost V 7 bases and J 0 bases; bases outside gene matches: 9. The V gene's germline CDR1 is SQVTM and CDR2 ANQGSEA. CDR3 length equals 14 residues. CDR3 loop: CSGSYSGRSYEQYF. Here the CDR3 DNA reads TGCAGCGGAAGCTATAGCGGGCGCTCCTACGAGCAGTACTTC.

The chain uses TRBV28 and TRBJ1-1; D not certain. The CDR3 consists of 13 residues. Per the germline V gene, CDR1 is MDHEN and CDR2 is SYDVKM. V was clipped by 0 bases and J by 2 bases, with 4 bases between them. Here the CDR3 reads CASSLWTNTEAFF. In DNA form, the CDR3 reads TGTGCCAGCAGTTTATGGACAAACACTGAAGCTTTCTTT.

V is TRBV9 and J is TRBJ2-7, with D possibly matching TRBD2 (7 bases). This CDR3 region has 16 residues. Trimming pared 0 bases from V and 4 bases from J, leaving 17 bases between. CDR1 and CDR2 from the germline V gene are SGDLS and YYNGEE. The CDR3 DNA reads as TGTGCCAGCAGCGTAGGGCGGGAGACAGGAAATTACGAGCAGTACTTC. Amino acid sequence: CASSVGRETGNYEQYF.

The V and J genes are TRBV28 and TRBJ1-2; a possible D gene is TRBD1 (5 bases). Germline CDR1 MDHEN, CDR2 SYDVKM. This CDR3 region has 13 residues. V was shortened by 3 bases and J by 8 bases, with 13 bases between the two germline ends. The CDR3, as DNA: TGTGCCAGCAGTTTTGGGAGGGGTTGGGGCTACACCTTC. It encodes CASSFGRGWGYTF.

The CDR3 region is CASSPRHLNQPQHF. CDR3 nucleotide sequence: TGTGCCAGCTCACCCCGACACTTAAATCAGCCCCAGCATTTT. V gene TRBV18 combines with J gene TRBJ1-5; D uncertain. V was clipped by 3 bases and J by 4 bases, with 10 bases between them. The CDR3 consists of 14 residues. Germline CDR1 KGHSH, CDR2 LQKENI. Looking up the rest from reference TRBV18 and TRBJ1-5 gives the full variable domain: NAGVMQNPRHLVRRRGQEARLRCSPMKGHSHVYWYRQLPEEGLKFMVYLQKENIIDESGMPKERFSAEFPKEGPSILRIQQVVRGDSAAYFCASSPRHLNQPQHFGDGTRLSIL.

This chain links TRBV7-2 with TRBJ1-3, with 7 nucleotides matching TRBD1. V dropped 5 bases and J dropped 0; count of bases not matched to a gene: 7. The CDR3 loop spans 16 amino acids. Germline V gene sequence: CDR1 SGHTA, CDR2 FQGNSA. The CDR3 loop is CASSLATGLSGNTIYF. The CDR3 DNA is TGTGCCAGCAGCCTCGCGACAGGGCTCTCTGGAAACACCATATATTTT.

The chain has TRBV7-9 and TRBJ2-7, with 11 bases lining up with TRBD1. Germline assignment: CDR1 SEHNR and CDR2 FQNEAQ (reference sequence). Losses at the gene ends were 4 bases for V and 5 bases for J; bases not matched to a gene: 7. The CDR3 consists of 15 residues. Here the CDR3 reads CASSYRTGGGHEQYF. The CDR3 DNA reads TGTGCCAGCAGCTATCGGACAGGGGGCGGGCACGAGCAGTACTTC. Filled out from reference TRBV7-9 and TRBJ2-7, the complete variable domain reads DTGVSQNPRHKITKRGQNVTFRCDPISEHNRLYWYRQTLGQGPEFLTYFQNEAQLEKSRLLSDRFSAERPKGSFSTLEIQRTEQGDSAMYLCASSYRTGGGHEQYFGPGTRLTVT.

CDR3 amino acids: CASSSLPGTEAFF. The CDR3 DNA is TGTGCCAGTAGTTCACTTCCAGGGACTGAAGCTTTCTTT. This chain joins TRBV19 and TRBJ1-1; possible D gene TRBD1, 5 bases. The CDR3 contains 13 residues. V gave up 5 bases and J gave up 5 bases, with 12 bases separating them. Looked up from germline, CDR1 is LNHDA and CDR2 is SQIVND (reference sequence).

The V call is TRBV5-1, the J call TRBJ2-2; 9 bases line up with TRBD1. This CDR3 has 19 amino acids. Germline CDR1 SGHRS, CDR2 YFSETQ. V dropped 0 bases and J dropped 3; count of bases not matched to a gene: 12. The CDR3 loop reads CASSLATWSGQGYTGELFF. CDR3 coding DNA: TGCGCCAGCAGCTTGGCCACGTGGTCCGGACAGGGGTACACCGGGGAGCTGTTTTTT. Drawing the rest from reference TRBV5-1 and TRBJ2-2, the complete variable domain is KAGVTQTPRYLIKTRGQQVTLSCSPISGHRSVSWYQQTPGQGLQFLFEYFSETQRNKGNFPGRFSGRQFSNSRSEMNVSTLELGDSALYLCASSLATWSGQGYTGELFFGEGSRLTVL.

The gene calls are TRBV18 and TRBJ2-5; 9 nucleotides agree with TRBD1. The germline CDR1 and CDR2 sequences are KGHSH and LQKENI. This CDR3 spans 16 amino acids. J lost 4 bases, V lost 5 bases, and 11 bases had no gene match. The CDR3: CASSTSGDRGSETQYF. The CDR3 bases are TGTGCCAGCTCAACTTCCGGCGACAGGGGGTCAGAGACCCAGTACTTC.

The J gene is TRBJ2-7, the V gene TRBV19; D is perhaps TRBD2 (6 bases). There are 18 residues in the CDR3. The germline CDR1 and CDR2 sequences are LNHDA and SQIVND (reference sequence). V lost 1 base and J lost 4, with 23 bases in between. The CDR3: CASSIGQHPVGSGYEQYF. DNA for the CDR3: TGTGCCAGTAGTATAGGACAGCACCCGGTCGGGAGTGGGTACGAGCAGTACTTC. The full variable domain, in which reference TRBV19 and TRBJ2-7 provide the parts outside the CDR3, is DGGITQSPKYLFRKEGQNVTLSCEQNLNHDAMYWYRQDPGQGLRLIYYSQIVNDFQKGDIAEGYSVSREKKESFPLTVTSAQKNPTAFYLCASSIGQHPVGSGYEQYFGPGTRLTVT.

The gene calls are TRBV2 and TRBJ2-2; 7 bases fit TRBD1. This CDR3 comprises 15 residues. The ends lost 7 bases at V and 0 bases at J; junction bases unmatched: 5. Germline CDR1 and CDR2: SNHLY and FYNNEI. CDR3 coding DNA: TGTGCCAGCACGGACAGGCTAACGAACACCGGGGAGCTGTTTTTT. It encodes CASTDRLTNTGELFF.

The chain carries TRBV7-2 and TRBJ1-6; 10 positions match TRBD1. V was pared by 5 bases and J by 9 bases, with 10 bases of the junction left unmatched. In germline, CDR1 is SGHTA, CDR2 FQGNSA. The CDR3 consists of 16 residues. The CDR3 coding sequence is TGTGCCAGCAGCCAAGAAGGGGGACAGGGGATTTCACCCCTCCACTTT. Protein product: CASSQEGGQGISPLHF.

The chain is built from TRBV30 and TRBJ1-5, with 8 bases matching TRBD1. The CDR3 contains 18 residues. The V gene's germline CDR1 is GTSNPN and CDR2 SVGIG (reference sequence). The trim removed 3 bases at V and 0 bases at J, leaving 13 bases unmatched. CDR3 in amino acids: CAWSKDRTGRNSNQPQHF. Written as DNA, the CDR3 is TGTGCCTGGAGCAAAGACCGGACAGGGCGAAATAGCAATCAGCCCCAGCATTTT.

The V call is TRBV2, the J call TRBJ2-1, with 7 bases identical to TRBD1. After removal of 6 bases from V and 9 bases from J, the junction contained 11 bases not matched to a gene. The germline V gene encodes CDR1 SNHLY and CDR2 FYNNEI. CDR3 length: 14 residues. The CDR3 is CASSQYRGSSEQFF. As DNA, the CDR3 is TGTGCCAGCAGCCAGTACAGGGGTAGTAGTGAGCAGTTCTTC.

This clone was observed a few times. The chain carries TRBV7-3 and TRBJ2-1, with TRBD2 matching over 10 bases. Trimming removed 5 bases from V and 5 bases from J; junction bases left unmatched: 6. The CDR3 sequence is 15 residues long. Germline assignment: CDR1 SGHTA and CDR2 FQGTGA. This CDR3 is CASSPRTSGHNEQFF. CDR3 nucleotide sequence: TGTGCCAGCAGCCCACGGACTAGCGGCCACAATGAGCAGTTCTTC.

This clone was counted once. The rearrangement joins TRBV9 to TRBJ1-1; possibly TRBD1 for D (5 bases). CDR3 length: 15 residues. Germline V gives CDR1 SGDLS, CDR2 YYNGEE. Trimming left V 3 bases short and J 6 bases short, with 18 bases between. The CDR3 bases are TGTGCCAGCAGCGCGGCAGGGACTCATTCAGCTGAAGCTTTCTTT. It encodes CASSAAGTHSAEAFF.